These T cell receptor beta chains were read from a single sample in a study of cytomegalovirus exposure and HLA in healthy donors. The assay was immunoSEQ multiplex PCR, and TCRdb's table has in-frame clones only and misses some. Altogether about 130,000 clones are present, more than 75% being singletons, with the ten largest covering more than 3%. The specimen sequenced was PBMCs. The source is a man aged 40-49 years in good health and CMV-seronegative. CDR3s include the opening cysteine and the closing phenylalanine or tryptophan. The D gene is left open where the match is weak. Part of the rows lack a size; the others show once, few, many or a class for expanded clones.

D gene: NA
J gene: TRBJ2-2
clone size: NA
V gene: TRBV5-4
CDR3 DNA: TGTGCCAGCAGCTTGGCTCCGACAGGCAACACCGGGGAGCTGTTTTTT
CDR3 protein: CASSLAPTGNTGELFF

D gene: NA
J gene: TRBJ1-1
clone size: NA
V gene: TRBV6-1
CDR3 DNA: TGTGCCAGCAGTGAAGCGCTTCGGTCAGGTGGAATGAACACTGAAGCTTTCTTT
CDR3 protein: CASSEALRSGGMNTEAFF

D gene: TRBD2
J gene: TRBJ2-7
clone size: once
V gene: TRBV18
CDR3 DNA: TGTGCCAGCTCACCCCTTGGGGGTAGCGGGGGCTCCTACGAGCAGTACTTC
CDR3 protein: CASSPLGGSGGSYEQYF

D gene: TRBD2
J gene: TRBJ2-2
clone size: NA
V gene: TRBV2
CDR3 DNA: TGTGCCAGCATGAGCAGCGGGGGGGCGTCCGGGGAGCTGTTTTTT
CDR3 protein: CASMSSGGASGELFF

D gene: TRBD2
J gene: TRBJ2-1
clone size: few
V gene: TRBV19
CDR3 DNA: TGTGCCAGTAAACTTCTAGCGGGGGGATACAATGAGCAGTTCTTC
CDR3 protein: CASKLLAGGYNEQFF

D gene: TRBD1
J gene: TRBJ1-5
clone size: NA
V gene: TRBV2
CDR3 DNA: TGTGCCAGCAGTGAATCGGGACAGGGGAGAGGCGGCAATCAGCCCCAGCATTTT
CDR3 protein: CASSESGQGRGGNQPQHF

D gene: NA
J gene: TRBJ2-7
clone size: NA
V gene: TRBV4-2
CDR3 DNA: TGTGCCAGCAGCCAAGAATTGCGGGCGAGAGGCTCCTACGAGCAGTACTTC
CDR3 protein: CASSQELRARGSYEQYF

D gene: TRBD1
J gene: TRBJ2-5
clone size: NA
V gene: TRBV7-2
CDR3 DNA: TGTGCCAGCAGCTCTTCGGACAGGGTGCCCCAGTACTTC
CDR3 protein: CASSSSDRVPQYF

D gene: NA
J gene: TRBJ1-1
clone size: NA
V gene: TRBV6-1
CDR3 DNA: TGTGCCAGCAGTTGGAGGACGGTCGATACCACTGAAGCTTTCTTT
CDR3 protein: CASSWRTVDTTEAFF

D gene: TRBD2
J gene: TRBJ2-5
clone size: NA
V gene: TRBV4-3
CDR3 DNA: TGCGCCAGCAGCCAAGAGGTTGGGCTAGCGGGGGGGCCAGAGACCCAGTACTTC
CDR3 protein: CASSQEVGLAGGPETQYF

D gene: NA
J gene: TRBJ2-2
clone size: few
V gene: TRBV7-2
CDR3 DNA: TGTGCCAGCAGTCGCAGGGGATCTTCTCTCACCGGGGAGCTGTTTTTT
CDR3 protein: CASSRRGSSLTGELFF

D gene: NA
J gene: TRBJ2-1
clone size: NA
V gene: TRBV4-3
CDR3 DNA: TGCGCCAGCAGCCAAGATCAGAGGCTCTCCTACAATGAGCAGTTCTTC
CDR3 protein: CASSQDQRLSYNEQFF

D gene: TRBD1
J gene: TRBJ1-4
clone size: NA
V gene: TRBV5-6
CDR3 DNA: TGTGCCAGCAGCCTGGGACAGGGATCGGGTGAAAAACTGTTTTTT
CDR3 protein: CASSLGQGSGEKLFF